Below, 21 T cell receptor beta chains from the same sample are listed, as sequenced in a study of Ad26.COV2.S vaccination and SARS-CoV-2 variants. Only in-frame clones appear in the TCRdb table, and some are missing; sequencing was by immunoSEQ multiplex PCR. The data hold about 250,000 clones, with around 85% observed a single time. Treatment here: 19 received Ad26.COV2.S at low or high dose, single or two shots; several received placebo; per-sample allocation not given. Specimen acquisition occurred on day 63 following the initial vaccine or placebo injection. Sample: peripheral blood, taken in a trial of Ad26.COV2.S vaccine versus placebo. These receptors were collected from a person between 18 and 59 years old who received the Ad26.COV2.S COVID-19 vaccine or a placebo.

CDR3 nucleotides: TGTGCCAGCAGTTTATGGGGAGGGAGGGAATATTCACCCCTCCACTTT. This translates into CASSLWGGREYSPLHF. V gene TRBV27 combines with J gene TRBJ1-6; D remains unclear. The length of the CDR3 is 16 residues. Germline CDR1 reads MNHEY; CDR2 reads SMNVEV (reference sequence). Trimming removed 1 base at V and 8 bases at J, with 15 bases between.

The sample holds one count of this clone. CDR3: CSVERGTENYGYTF. DNA of the CDR3: TGCAGCGTTGAAAGGGGGACAGAAAACTATGGCTACACCTTC. This chain joins TRBV29-1 and TRBJ1-2; 7 bases are shared with TRBD1. Germline V lookup: CDR1 SQVTM, CDR2 ANQGSEA. Trimming at V came to 2 bases and at J to 2 bases, leaving 5 bases not matched to a gene. The CDR3 covers 14 residues.

In nucleotides, the CDR3 is TGCGCCAGCAGGCCAGGGTTGAACACTGAAGCTTTCTTT. Protein product: CASRPGLNTEAFF. The V gene is TRBV5-1, the J gene TRBJ1-1; D perhaps matches TRBD1 (5 bases). Germline V lookup: CDR1 SGHRS, CDR2 YFSETQ. The CDR3 length is 13 residues. V lost 5 bases and J lost 0, with 8 bases in between.

The chain has TRBV7-9 and TRBJ1-3, with 9 nucleotides matching TRBD1. In germline, CDR1 is SEHNR, CDR2 FQNEAQ (reference sequence). The V gene end was trimmed by 5 bases and the J gene end by 4 bases; junction bases not matched to a gene: 6. This CDR3 is built from 15 residues. The chain's CDR3 is CASSLTGGAGNTIYF. Here the CDR3 DNA reads TGTGCCAGCAGCCTAACAGGGGGCGCGGGAAACACCATATATTTT.

The rearrangement links TRBV19 to TRBJ1-2, with D tentatively TRBD1 (6 bases). This CDR3 has 16 residues. Germline V gene lookup returns CDR1 LNHDA and CDR2 SQIVND (reference sequence). The germline V and J ends were trimmed by 5 bases and 8 bases, with 24 bases remaining between them. The CDR3: CASSSPTGKGVGGYTF. The DNA for the CDR3 is TGTGCCAGTAGTTCACCTACAGGGAAAGGAGTTGGAGGCTACACCTTC.

V usage is TRBV5-1 and J usage is TRBJ1-1; maybe TRBD1 (6 bases). V lost 1 base and J lost 0, with 10 bases in between. The CDR3 is 15 amino acids. The V gene's germline CDR1 is SGHRS and CDR2 YFSETQ. CDR3 sequence: CASSLLQGLNTEAFF. CDR3 sequence (DNA): TGCGCCAGCAGCTTGTTACAGGGCTTGAACACTGAAGCTTTCTTT.

This chain joins TRBV4-2 and TRBJ2-2; no clear D. Germline CDR1 LGHNA, CDR2 YNFKEQ. The CDR3 totals 16 residues. V was clipped by 4 bases and J by 1 base, with 13 bases between them. CDR3 in amino acids: CASSPRSPENTGELFF. The CDR3 DNA follows: TGTGCCAGCAGCCCGAGATCCCCAGAGAACACCGGGGAGCTGTTTTTT.

In its sample, this clone was seen a few times. This chain joins TRBV19 and TRBJ1-5; 11 bases line up with TRBD1. V lost 4 bases, J lost 8 bases, and 7 bases stayed unmatched. This CDR3 has 15 residues. The germline gives CDR1 LNHDA, CDR2 SQIVND (reference sequence). CDR3 in DNA: TGTGCCAGTAGTACGGGGACAGGGGGTGGGGAGCCCCAGCATTTT. Amino acids: CASSTGTGGGEPQHF.

The V call is TRBV4-1, the J call TRBJ2-2; 14 nucleotides agree with TRBD2. From germline, CDR1 is MGHRA and CDR2 YSYEKL. The CDR3 runs 17 residues. Germline trimming cut 4 bases from V and 4 bases from J; bases unmatched to any gene: 5. The CDR3: CASSPGLAGVITGELFF. CDR3 DNA: TGCGCCAGCAGCCCGGGACTAGCGGGGGTTATCACCGGGGAGCTGTTTTTT.

CDR3 DNA sequence: TGTGCCAGCAGGCGTACAAACACCGGGGAGCTGTTTTTT. Amino acids: CASRRTNTGELFF. V gene TRBV6-5 combines with J gene TRBJ2-2; no clear D gene. The V and J ends lost 6 bases and 2 bases respectively, with 7 bases between them. The germline CDR1 and CDR2 sequences are MNHEY and SVGAGI. This CDR3 region has 13 residues.

The chain joins TRBV11-1 to TRBJ2-5; TRBD1 or TRBD2 may be the D gene (6 bases each). V was cut by 4 bases and J by 2 bases, with 14 bases left in between. The CDR3 spans 15 residues. Germline values: CDR1 SGHAT, CDR2 FQDESV (reference sequence). The CDR3 loop is CASSYRVEGQETQYF. The CDR3 region has the DNA TGTGCCAGCAGCTACAGGGTGGAGGGGCAAGAGACCCAGTACTTC.

This rearrangement joins TRBV5-1 to TRBJ2-7, with D possibly matching TRBD1 (5 bases). V dropped 2 bases and J dropped 6 bases, with 15 bases sitting between them. CDR1 is SGHRS and CDR2 is YFSETQ in the germline V gene. The length of the CDR3 is 14 residues. The CDR3 loop reads CASSFQAGSIEQYF. For the CDR3, the DNA is TGCGCCAGCAGCTTTCAGGCAGGGTCGATCGAGCAGTACTTC.

The CDR3 bases are TGTGCCAGCAGTTCCGGGACAGGGGGGAAGTACGAGCAGTACTTC. Translated, it gives CASSSGTGGKYEQYF. The chain joins TRBV6-5 to TRBJ2-7; 11 positions agree with TRBD1. CDR3 length: 15 amino acids. In germline, CDR1 is MNHEY, CDR2 SVGAGI. The J segment lost 4 bases and the V segment lost 4 bases, leaving 6 bases of the junction unmatched.

The rearrangement links TRBV7-9 to TRBJ1-1, with 8 bases matching TRBD1. The CDR3 extends over 16 amino acids. V trimming: 4 bases; J trimming: 1 base; junction bases outside the gene matches: 8. The germline V gene encodes CDR1 SEHNR and CDR2 FQNEAQ (reference sequence). The CDR3 here is CASSSPGGDRNTEAFF. The CDR3, as DNA: TGTGCCAGCAGCTCTCCAGGGGGCGATCGGAACACTGAAGCTTTCTTT.

This chain links TRBV3-1 (or the pseudogene TRBV3-2) with TRBJ1-1, with D hard to call. The CDR3 covers 12 residues. The ends were cut back, 5 bases at V and 7 bases at J, with 11 bases in the middle. Germline lookup yields CDR1 LGHDT and CDR2 YNNKEL (reference sequence). In DNA form, the CDR3 reads TGTGCCAGCAGCTCCTGGCTTGGTGAAGCTTTCTTT. Translating gives CASSSWLGEAFF.

This clone was seen only a few times. The V gene is TRBV30, the J gene TRBJ2-1; D gene ambiguous. This CDR3 region has 14 residues. V lost 7 bases and J lost 6, with 19 bases in between. CDR1 and CDR2 (germline): GTSNPN, SVGIG (reference sequence). This chain's CDR3 is CASSPGSFGNEQFF. In nucleotides, the CDR3 is TGTGCCTCCTCCCCCGGCAGCTTCGGCAATGAGCAGTTCTTC.

The genes are TRBV7-2 and TRBJ2-7; D may match TRBD1 or TRBD2 (6 bases each). In germline, CDR1 is SGHTA, CDR2 FQGNSA. The CDR3 spans 16 residues. The V and J ends lost 1 base and 1 base respectively, with 14 bases between them. The CDR3 loop is CASSLEGGLPSYEQYF. The CDR3 nucleotides are TGTGCCAGCAGCTTAGAAGGGGGACTTCCATCCTACGAGCAGTACTTC.

The rearrangement links TRBV5-6 to TRBJ2-7; D is undetermined. Germline V gives CDR1 SGHDT, CDR2 YYEEEE. Trimming pared 1 base from V and 5 bases from J, leaving 7 bases between. The CDR3 runs to 12 residues. CDR3 region: CASSLRRNEQYF. CDR3 DNA: TGTGCCAGCAGCTTGAGGCGTAACGAGCAGTACTTC.

The CDR3 coding sequence is TGTGCCAGCTCACCACCGAACAGTGGCAATGAGCAGTTCTTC. Translation gives CASSPPNSGNEQFF. V is TRBV18 and J is TRBJ2-1; D not certain. This CDR3 comprises 14 residues. V lost 0 bases to trimming and J lost 6 bases, with 9 bases between them. Germline CDR1 reads KGHSH; CDR2 reads LQKENI.

The chain's CDR3 is CASSLFATGLQPQHF. CDR3 in DNA: TGTGCCAGCAGCTTGTTTGCGACAGGGCTTCAGCCCCAGCATTTT. V and J are TRBV5-8 and TRBJ1-5, with TRBD1 matching 7 bases. CDR3 length: 15 amino acids. Germline CDR1 reads SGHTS; CDR2 reads YDEGEE. The V gene end was trimmed by 1 base and the J gene end by 6 bases; junction bases not matched to a gene: 7.

CDR3 bases: TGTGCCAGCAGTTTCGATGCCGGGGGGCAAGGAGAGACCCAGTACTTC. Translated: CASSFDAGGQGETQYF. The chain is built from TRBV9 and TRBJ2-5; D might be TRBD2 (7 bases). This CDR3 spans 16 amino acids. From germline, CDR1 is SGDLS and CDR2 YYNGEE. The ends were cut back, 5 bases at V and 4 bases at J, with 21 bases in the middle. The full variable domain, rest sourced from reference TRBV9 and TRBJ2-5, is DSGVTQTPKHLITATGQRVTLRCSPRSGDLSVYWYQQSLDQGLQFLIQYYNGEERAKGNILERFSAQQFPDLHSELNLSSLELGDSALYFCASSFDAGGQGETQYFGPGTRLLVL.